The 10 T cell receptor beta chains below were found in one sample sequenced in a study of CD8 T cells in ankylosing spondylitis. Study observations and caveats: Blood of patients with ankylosing spondylitis appeared to be characterized by a TCR beta motif of eight highly homologous variants.

Their target antigens are unknown. TCRdb re-called the 5' RACE reads through MiXCR, storing one row per CDR3 protein. The table records fewer than 400,000 distinct CDR3 sequences, 20% to 25% of them present only once. The sample consisted of blood, either unsorted or a sorted T cell fraction (not recorded which). All receptors come from a male donor with ankylosing spondylitis.

V usage is TRBV11-2 and J usage is TRBJ2-7; TRBD1 matches 10 bases. From germline, CDR1 is SGHAT and CDR2 FQNNGV. Trimming at V came to 1 base and at J to 5 bases, leaving 8 bases not matched to a gene. This CDR3 has 16 residues. The CDR3 DNA sequence: TGTGCCAGCAGCTTAGCCCAGGGACAGGGGATCGACGAGCAGTACTTC. Its protein is CASSLAQGQGIDEQYF.

This clonotype was counted only a few times. The V and J genes are TRBV7-2 and TRBJ2-5; D remains ambiguous. Germline CDR1 and CDR2: SGHTA and FQGNSA. V shed 4 bases and J shed 2 bases, with 11 bases lying between them. The CDR3 consists of 14 residues. The CDR3 region has the DNA TGTGCCAGCAGCTCAGCTGGAGATCAAGAGACCCAGTACTTC. Amino acids: CASSSAGDQETQYF.

This chain uses TRBV13 with TRBJ1-1; D is uncertain. Germline V gene lookup returns CDR1 PRHDT and CDR2 FYEKMQ (reference sequence). V lost 5 bases and J lost 4, with 11 bases in between. The CDR3 covers 13 residues. The CDR3, as DNA: TGTGCCAGCAGCCCCAGGCCGGGCACTGAAGCTTTCTTT. Protein sequence: CASSPRPGTEAFF.

The chain uses TRBV7-9 and TRBJ2-1, with D unclear. Trimming took off 0 bases at V and 15 bases at J, with 18 bases between the two ends. CDR1 and CDR2 from the germline V gene are SEHNR and FQNEAQ (reference sequence). The CDR3 length is 14 residues. CDR3 sequence reads: CASSLATLVGLRFF. CDR3 coding DNA: TGTGCCAGCAGCTTAGCGACGCTAGTGGGCTTGCGGTTCTTC. The full variable domain, its missing parts supplied by reference TRBV7-9 and TRBJ2-1, is DTGVSQNPRHKITKRGQNVTFRCDPISEHNRLYWYRQTLGQGPEFLTYFQNEAQLEKSRLLSDRFSAERPKGSFSTLEIQRTEQGDSAMYLCASSLATLVGLRFFGPGTRLTVL.

As regards this clonotype: A read error may account for a junction end that differs from germline. The V and J genes are TRBV12-3 or TRBV12-4 and TRBJ2-1; D is undetermined. The CDR3 covers 11 residues. CDR3 nucleotides: TGTGCCAGCAGTTCCTCCTCGGAAAGCATCTTC. Amino acid sequence: CASSSSSESIF.

The V call is TRBV28, the J call TRBJ1-5; D is unclear. CDR3 length: 16 residues. The V and J ends lost 2 bases and 2 bases respectively, with 13 bases between them. Germline V gives CDR1 MDHEN, CDR2 SYDVKM. CDR3 sequence: CASSLVSGGGNQPQHF. CDR3 coding DNA: TGTGCCAGCAGTTTAGTGTCAGGAGGTGGCAATCAGCCCCAGCATTTT.

This clonotype has a handful of counts. V gene TRBV29-1 combines with J gene TRBJ2-7, with TRBD2 identical over 7 bases. After removal of 2 bases from V and 7 bases from J, the junction contained 8 bases not matched to a gene. CDR1 and CDR2 (germline): SQVTM, ANQGSEA. There are 13 residues in the CDR3. In DNA, the CDR3 is TGCAGCGTTGAAAGAGCGGGATTAGGTGAGCAGTACTTC. Its protein product is CSVERAGLGEQYF.

This clonotype was found a few times. The chain uses TRBV20-1 and TRBJ2-1, with TRBD2 as a possible D gene (6 bases). This CDR3 is 13 amino acids long. Trimming took off 3 bases at V and 7 bases at J, with 13 bases between the two ends. Germline CDR1 is DFQATT and CDR2 is SNEGSKA (reference sequence). CDR3 sequence reads: CSARAEGRNEQFF. In DNA form, the CDR3 reads TGCAGTGCTAGGGCGGAGGGTAGGAATGAGCAGTTCTTC.

The J gene is TRBJ2-5, the V gene TRBV20-1, with 8 bases matching TRBD1. Germline V gene lookup returns CDR1 DFQATT and CDR2 SNEGSKA (reference sequence). The CDR3 spans 14 residues. The J segment lost 4 bases and the V segment lost 5 bases, leaving 9 bases of the junction unmatched. Here the CDR3 DNA reads TGCAGTGCTGAATCGACAGGGGTTGCAGAGACCCAGTACTTC. Translation gives CSAESTGVAETQYF.

There are a few counts of this clonotype. The chain is built from TRBV3-1 and TRBJ2-5; no clear D. Between the trimmed V and J ends, which lost 1 base and 5 bases, there was a span of 8 bases. This CDR3 contains 13 residues. The germline CDR1 and CDR2 sequences are LGHDT and YNNKEL (reference sequence). The CDR3 region is CASSQGVLETQYF. For the CDR3, the DNA is TGTGCCAGCAGCCAAGGGGTTTTGGAGACCCAGTACTTC.